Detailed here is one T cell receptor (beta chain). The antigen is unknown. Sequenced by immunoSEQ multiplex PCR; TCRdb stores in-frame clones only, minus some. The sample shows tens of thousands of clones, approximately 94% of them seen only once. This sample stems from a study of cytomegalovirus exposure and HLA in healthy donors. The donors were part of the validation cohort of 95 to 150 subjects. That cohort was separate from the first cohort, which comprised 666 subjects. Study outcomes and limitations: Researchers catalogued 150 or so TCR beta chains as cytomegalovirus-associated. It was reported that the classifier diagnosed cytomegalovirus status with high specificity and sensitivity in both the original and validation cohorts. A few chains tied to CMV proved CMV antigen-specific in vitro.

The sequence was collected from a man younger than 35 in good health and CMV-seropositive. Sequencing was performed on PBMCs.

The CDR3 region has the DNA TGTGCCAGCAGCTTAGTTCCCGCGGCGGGAGATACGCAGTATTTT. Its translation is CASSLVPAAGDTQYF. The chain employs TRBV11-2 and TRBJ2-3; D perhaps matches TRBD2 (5 bases). Germline CDR1 is SGHAT and CDR2 is FQNNGV. V lost 1 base to trimming and J lost 5 bases, with 13 bases between them. This CDR3 has 15 residues.